The entry that follows covers one T cell receptor (beta chain) sequence. Its antigen remains unidentified. CDR1 and CDR2 (germline): SEHNR, FQNEAQ (reference sequence). This CDR3 region has 11 residues. This record belongs to a study of cytomegalovirus exposure and HLA in healthy donors. Overall study: Counted in an early data release were 75 million to 85 million unique TCRs from HLA-typed donors.

Vbeta (60) and Jbeta (13) primers were used in the PCR. TCRdb's copy holds only in-frame clones and misses some; the assay was immunoSEQ multiplex PCR. The sample shows 85,000 to 120,000 clones, over 75% of them seen only once. Study results and caveats: Among TCR beta chains of equal frequency, HLA-associated ones were more clonally expanded in a later analysis. In a later analysis, specific HLA alleles were associated with around 17,000 TCR beta sequences at a 0.05 false discovery rate. V segments that were indistinguishable, TRBV6-2 and TRBV6-3 among them, were omitted from analysis.

The sample taken for sequencing was PBMCs. This sequence was found in a man aged 55 to 70 in good health and CMV-seronegative. The V call is TRBV7-9, the J call TRBJ1-1, with a weak D call TRBD1 (5 bases). CDR3 residues: CATRVGTEAFF. The CDR3 DNA reads TGTGCTACCAGGGTGGGCACTGAAGCTTTCTTT.